A single sample gave rise to the 23 T cell receptor beta chains below, sequenced in a study of molecular identifiers for immune sequencing clone quantification. TCRdb processed the PCR reads anew with MiXCR; each CDR3 protein has one entry. The data contain fewer than 350,000 distinct CDR3 sequences, about a fifth of them singletons. Input material: naive CD8+ T cells from blood, with Jurkat cell RNA spiked in. Subset defined: FACS-sorted CD8+CD4-CCR7+CD45RA+ naive T cells. These receptors were obtained from a human donor in good health. Some libraries in this study had Jurkat cell RNA spiked in.

This clonotype was picked up many times. The gene calls are TRBV11-2 and TRBJ1-6, with 8 nucleotides matching TRBD1. The CDR3 has 16 amino acids. The germline CDR1 and CDR2 sequences are SGHAT and FQNNGV. The trim removed 5 bases at V and 6 bases at J, leaving 9 bases unmatched. The chain's CDR3 is CASSHSPGQANSPLHF. CDR3 coding DNA: TGTGCCAGCAGCCATAGCCCGGGACAGGCTAATTCACCCCTCCACTTT.

As regards this clonotype: This may be a read error, as it is one base from a much larger clone. The missing conserved phenylalanine or tryptophan at the end of this CDR3 makes a read error likely. The chain uses TRBV25-1 and TRBJ2-1; 8 bases line up with TRBD2. Per germline, CDR1 MGHDK and CDR2 SYGVNS. The CDR3 is 14 amino acids. J was trimmed by 6 bases and V by 3 bases; bases with no gene match: 4. CDR3 coding DNA: TGTGCCAGCAGTGAGAGCGGGAGTGTCAATGAGCAGTTCTCC. Its protein product is CASSESGSVNEQFS.

A note on this clonotype: A much bigger clone sits one base away, suggesting this may be a read error. This chain connects TRBV4-1 to TRBJ2-1, with TRBD2 matching over 7 bases. The CDR3 loop spans 15 amino acids. Germline V gene sequence: CDR1 MGHRA, CDR2 YSYEKL. The junction had 5 bases not matched to a gene; V was cut back by 3 bases and J by 3 bases. The CDR3 spells CASSQFCGSYNEQFF. CDR3 in DNA: TGCGCCAGCAGCCAGTTCTGCGGGAGCTACAATGAGCAGTTCTTC.

This clonotype was recorded many times. The chain uses TRBV14 and TRBJ1-1; TRBD1 might be the D (6 bases). CDR3 length: 14 residues. Germline V gene sequence: CDR1 SGHDN, CDR2 FVKESK. V lost 2 bases to trimming and J lost 5 bases, with 12 bases between them. CDR3 protein: CASSQLGTPTEAFF. In DNA, the CDR3 is TGTGCCAGCAGCCAACTCGGGACACCGACTGAAGCTTTCTTT.

Points on this clonotype: A read error is possible here, since a much larger clone lies one base away. This chain connects TRBV5-6 to TRBJ2-7; 7 bases map to TRBD2. Germline V gene data show CDR1 as SGHDT and CDR2 as YYEEEE. The CDR3 runs 14 residues. V was pared by 3 bases and J by 5 bases, with 8 bases of the junction left unmatched. The CDR3 sequence is CASSSALATNEQYF. CDR3 bases: TGTGCCAGCAGCTCGGCACTAGCGACCAACGAGCAGTACTTC.

Many counts were recorded for this clonotype. This chain links TRBV5-6 with TRBJ1-1; perhaps TRBD1 as D (5 bases). Trimming took 6 bases from V and 7 from J, leaving 16 bases between them. Germline V gene lookup returns CDR1 SGHDT and CDR2 YYEEEE. CDR3 length equals 13 residues. CDR3: CASTGDSKVEAFF. The DNA for the CDR3 is TGTGCCAGCACCGGGGACTCCAAGGTTGAAGCTTTCTTT.

A single count supports this clonotype. A much larger clone is a single base away; this may be a read error. The chain couples TRBV28 to TRBJ2-7; D remains unclear. The CDR3 is made up of 14 amino acids. CDR1 MDHEN and CDR2 SYDVKM come from the germline V gene. The CDR3 loop reads CASGLTPASYEQYF. The CDR3 DNA reads as TGTGCCAGCGGTTTAACCCCCGCGTCCTACGAGCAGTACTTC.

This clonotype has a count of ten or more. The gene calls are TRBV5-8 and TRBJ2-4; no firm D call. Trimming took 0 bases from V and 14 from J, leaving 9 bases between them. CDR1 is SGHTS and CDR2 is YDEGEE in the germline V gene. The CDR3 totals 11 residues. For the CDR3, the DNA is TGTGCCAGCAGCTTGGGGCTACTGGAGTACTTC. It yields the protein CASSLGLLEYF.

This clonotype appeared many times. The chain employs TRBV7-6 and TRBJ1-5; D call uncertain. This CDR3 is built from 15 residues. Germline-derived CDR1 and CDR2 are SGHVS and FNYEAQ. Between the trimmed V and J ends, which lost 1 base and 0 bases, there was a span of 7 bases. CDR3 sequence reads: CASSLGSNSNQPQHF. Here the CDR3 DNA reads TGTGCCAGCAGCTTAGGTTCGAATAGCAATCAGCCCCAGCATTTT.

This clonotype was recorded a few times. The V gene is TRBV2, the J gene TRBJ2-1; 8 bases fit TRBD2. CDR1 is SNHLY, CDR2 FYNNEI, per germline. The CDR3 length is 10 residues. This chain's CDR3 is CTGGPNEQFF. CDR3 DNA: TGTACGGGGGGGCCAAATGAGCAGTTCTTC.

Notes on this clonotype: A read error may be the cause here, since a much bigger clone is one base away. The gene calls are TRBV28 and TRBJ2-7; 7 bases are shared with TRBD2. V gave up 5 bases and J gave up 2 bases; unmatched junction bases: 15. The CDR3 is made up of 17 amino acids. Germline lookup yields CDR1 MDHEN and CDR2 SYDVKM. CDR3 DNA sequence: TGTGCCAGCAGTCCGGGGACTAACGGGAGAAGGGCCTACGAGCAGTACTTC. Its protein product is CASSPGTNGRRAYEQYF.

Ten or more counts support this clonotype. CDR3 protein: CASSFRGAPGELFF. The DNA of the CDR3 is TGTGCCAGCAGTTTTAGAGGGGCCCCCGGGGAGCTGTTTTTT. V and J are TRBV28 and TRBJ2-2; D could derive from TRBD1 or TRBD2 (5 bases each). Germline-derived CDR1 and CDR2 are MDHEN and SYDVKM. The CDR3 contains 14 residues. Trimming left V 3 bases short and J 6 bases short, with 11 bases between.

A word on this clonotype: The germline gene is not matched at one end of the junction; a read error may be the cause. The rearrangement joins TRBV11-2 to TRBJ2-7; no clear D. CDR1 SGHAT and CDR2 FQNNGV come from the germline V gene. The CDR3 covers 16 residues. The CDR3 region is CASSLDGLRPHYEQCF. CDR3 in DNA: TGTGCCAGCAGCTTAGATGGTTTGCGGCCCCACTACGAGCAGTGCTTC.

This clonotype came up a few times. The conserved phenylalanine or tryptophan normally closing the CDR3 is absent here, so this likely arose from a read error. J is TRBJ1-5 and V is TRBV27; D remains unclear. V was trimmed by 2 bases and J by 4 bases, leaving 9 bases between them. CDR3 length equals 14 residues. Germline lookup yields CDR1 MNHEY and CDR2 SMNVEV (reference sequence). In DNA form, the CDR3 reads TGTGCCAGCAGTTTAGGAGTACAAAATCAGCCCCAGCATCTT. Translated: CASSLGVQNQPQHL.

The gene calls are TRBV6-2 or TRBV6-3 and TRBJ2-7; perhaps TRBD1 as D (6 bases). CDR3 length: 13 amino acids. CDR1 is MNHEY and CDR2 is SVGEGT in the germline V gene. The V end was cut by 6 bases, the J end by 7 bases, with 16 bases between. The CDR3 spells CASRTWTALEQYF. DNA for the CDR3: TGTGCCAGCAGGACCTGGACAGCATTGGAGCAGTACTTC.

In this sample, this clonotype turned up many times. This rearrangement joins TRBV30 to TRBJ2-1; 12 bases map to TRBD2. The CDR3 runs to 16 residues. V was clipped by 0 bases and J by 2 bases; unmatched bases: 2. Germline V CDR1 and CDR2: GTSNPN, SVGIG (reference sequence). CDR3 in DNA: TGTGCCTGGAGTGTACGACTAGCGGGAGCCTACAATGAGCAGTTCTTC. Translation gives CAWSVRLAGAYNEQFF.

A remark on this clonotype: A read error may be the cause here, since a much bigger clone is one base away. The rearrangement links TRBV5-3 to TRBJ2-3, with D maybe TRBD2 (5 bases). TRBV5-3 is placed among ORFs of uncertain function. CDR3 length: 15 amino acids. V lost 8 bases and J 0 bases, leaving 16 bases between the germline ends. The CDR3 region has the DNA TGTGCCAGCGGCCTCAGCGGAGTTAGCACAGATACGCAGTATTTT. Translated: CASGLSGVSTDTQYF.

With regard to this clonotype: This may stem from a read error, because a much larger clone lies one nucleotide away. The conserved final phenylalanine or tryptophan is absent from the CDR3, which likely points to a read error. V and J are TRBV5-6 and TRBJ2-7, with 7 positions matching TRBD1. The CDR3 consists of 14 residues. Looked up from germline, CDR1 is SGHDT and CDR2 is YYEEEE. V was clipped by 2 bases and J by 4 bases; unmatched bases: 6. The CDR3 reads CASSFTGTEYEQYS. DNA for the CDR3: TGTGCCAGCAGCTTTACCGGGACAGAGTACGAGCAGTACTCC.

This clonotype came up many times. The J gene is TRBJ2-7, the V gene TRBV29-1; D not certain. This CDR3 has 12 residues. V was clipped by 4 bases and J by 0 bases, with 7 bases between them. Germline lookup yields CDR1 SQVTM and CDR2 ANQGSEA. CDR3 nucleotide sequence: TGCAGCGTTGTAATTAGCTCCTACGAGCAGTACTTC. This translates into CSVVISSYEQYF.

Worth noting for this clonotype: Just one base apart from a much larger clone, this may be a read error. J is TRBJ1-1 and V is TRBV29-1, with D maybe TRBD1 (6 bases). Deletions cut 4 bases from V and 4 bases from J, with 13 bases between. Germline V gives CDR1 SQVTM, CDR2 ANQGSEA. The CDR3 covers 13 residues. The CDR3 is CSVGPDSATEAFF. In DNA form, the CDR3 reads TGCAGCGTTGGTCCGGACAGTGCCACTGAAGCTTTCTTT.

This clonotype came up a few times. The chain recombines TRBV9 with TRBJ2-1; D is perhaps TRBD2 (5 bases). CDR3 length: 14 residues. Germline V lookup: CDR1 SGDLS, CDR2 YYNGEE. Between the trimmed V and J ends, which lost 4 bases and 8 bases, there was a span of 16 bases. CDR3 region: CASSREGVSDEQFF. CDR3 in DNA: TGTGCCAGCAGCCGTGAGGGAGTTAGCGATGAGCAGTTCTTC.

This clonotype was observed at least ten times. V and J are TRBV4-1 and TRBJ2-7, with D perhaps matching TRBD1 (5 bases). V lost 6 bases and J 0 bases, leaving 12 bases between the germline ends. Looked up from germline, CDR1 is MGHRA and CDR2 is YSYEKL. The CDR3 contains 14 residues. CDR3 sequence: CASSSTVSSYEQYF. The CDR3 DNA sequence: TGCGCCAGCAGTTCGACAGTGAGCTCCTACGAGCAGTACTTC.

This clonotype showed up many times. This sequence joins TRBV4-3 and TRBJ1-1, with a possible D match to TRBD1 (5 bases). The V end was cut by 0 bases, the J end by 5 bases, with 13 bases between. The CDR3 has 15 amino acids. CDR1 LGHNA and CDR2 YSLEER come from the germline V gene. The CDR3 sequence is CASSQDSGARTEAFF. For the CDR3, the DNA is TGCGCCAGCAGCCAAGATTCTGGGGCGAGGACTGAAGCTTTCTTT.